Shown below are 10 T cell receptor beta chains from a single sample sequenced in a study of tumor-infiltrating lymphocytes in localized non-small cell lung cancer. Some clones are missing from TCRdb's copy, which holds only in-frame ones; the method was immunoSEQ multiplex PCR. The sample records 9,200 or so clones, roughly four fifths being singletons. The sample comprised uninvolved lung tissue not adjacent to the tumor. The receptor set was obtained from a human donor with non-small cell lung cancer.

This clone is a singleton in its sample. The rearrangement links TRBV6-5 to TRBJ2-7; 8 bases align to TRBD1. Looked up from germline, CDR1 is MNHEY and CDR2 is SVGAGI. The junction had 17 bases not matched to a gene; V was cut back by 6 bases and J by 13 bases. The CDR3 extends over 14 amino acids. The CDR3 nucleotides read TGTGCCAGCAGCTTCCAACCGGGACAGGTGCTTTTCTACTTC. This encodes CASSFQPGQVLFYF.

This clone has just a few counts. The chain combines TRBV15 with TRBJ1-5, with D maybe TRBD1 (6 bases). This CDR3 region has 17 residues. The germline gives CDR1 LNHNV, CDR2 YYDKDF (reference sequence). V was shortened by 2 bases and J by 3 bases, with 17 bases between the two germline ends. In DNA, the CDR3 is TGTGCCACCAGCAGACCGAAACAGGGCTCTTCCAATCAGCCCCAGCATTTT. Encoded protein: CATSRPKQGSSNQPQHF.

This sequence joins TRBV7-2 and TRBJ1-5, with TRBD1 matching 9 bases. The CDR3 has 16 amino acids. Germline trimming cut 3 bases from V and 3 bases from J; bases unmatched to any gene: 6. Germline CDR1 is SGHTA and CDR2 is FQGNSA. As DNA, the CDR3 is TGTGCCAGCAGCTTTCACGGGACAGGGTTCAATCAGCCCCAGCATTTT. Protein sequence: CASSFHGTGFNQPQHF. Drawing the rest from reference TRBV7-2 and TRBJ1-5, the complete variable domain is GAGVSQSPSNKVTEKGKDVELRCDPISGHTALYWYRQSLGQGLEFLIYFQGNSAPDKSGLPSDRFSAERTGGSVSTLTIQRTQQEDSAVYLCASSFHGTGFNQPQHFGDGTRLSIL.

On this clone: An end of the junction does not agree with germline; a read error may underlie this. The chain recombines TRBV15 with TRBJ1-5; D is uncertain. CDR3 length: 14 amino acids. The germline gives CDR1 LNHNV, CDR2 YYDKDF (reference sequence). As DNA, the CDR3 is TGTGCCACCAGAAGAGGCCAGGATAATCAGCCCCAGCATTTT. It specifies CATRRGQDNQPQHF.

This clone has only one observation. The chain is built from TRBV6-5 and TRBJ2-1; no reliable D call. The CDR3 is 15 residues long. From germline, CDR1 is MNHEY and CDR2 SVGAGI. V lost 6 bases and J lost 0, with 12 bases in between. The CDR3 spells CASSQTQNSYNEQFF. The CDR3 nucleotides read TGTGCCAGCAGCCAGACTCAGAACTCCTACAATGAGCAGTTCTTC.

The J gene is TRBJ2-1, the V gene TRBV2, with 8 bases that match TRBD2. Germline V gives CDR1 SNHLY, CDR2 FYNNEI. V lost 7 bases to trimming and J lost 0 bases; unmatched junction nucleotides: 11. The CDR3 has 17 amino acids. CDR3 DNA: TGTGCCAGCAAAGACTTTAGCGGGGACTACTCCTACAATGAGCAGTTCTTC. Its translation: CASKDFSGDYSYNEQFF.

V is TRBV6-5 and J is TRBJ2-3; TRBD2 aligns across 15 bases. Germline V lookup: CDR1 MNHEY, CDR2 SVGAGI. The trim removed 6 bases at V and 6 bases at J, leaving 4 bases unmatched. The length of the CDR3 is 15 residues. The CDR3 bases are TGTGCCAGCAGGTGGACTAGCGGGGGGGCGGATACGCAGTATTTT. Its translation is CASRWTSGGADTQYF.

The chain links TRBV5-8 to TRBJ2-7; D is uncertain. CDR3 size: 13 residues. Germline CDR1 and CDR2: SGHTS and YDEGEE. V gave up 6 bases and J gave up 6 bases, with 16 bases separating them. The CDR3 here is CASTPQLGSEQYF. The CDR3 DNA follows: TGTGCCAGCACCCCTCAATTGGGTTCCGAGCAGTACTTC. The full variable domain, in which reference TRBV5-8 and TRBJ2-7 provide the parts outside the CDR3, is EAGVTQSPTHLIKTRGQQATLRCSPISGHTSVYWYQQALGLGLQFLLWYDEGEERNRGNFPPRFSGRQFPNYSSELNVNALELEDSALYLCASTPQLGSEQYFGPGTRLTVT.

The rearrangement links TRBV30 to TRBJ1-3; no firm D call. CDR1 is GTSNPN and CDR2 is SVGIG in the germline V gene (reference sequence). The CDR3 is 14 amino acids. Trimming took 0 bases from V and 2 from J, leaving 8 bases between them. The CDR3 coding sequence is TGTGCCTGGAGTGTAAAAGGGACTGGAAACACCATATATTTT. Its protein product is CAWSVKGTGNTIYF.

The rearrangement uses TRBV5-1 and TRBJ1-1; 8 bases are shared with TRBD1. J gave up 1 base and V 2 bases, and 1 base lay outside the gene matches. The CDR3 loop spans 14 amino acids. CDR1 and CDR2 (germline): SGHRS, YFSETQ. CDR3 nucleotide sequence: TGCGCCAGCAGCTTAGACAGGGGGAACACTGAAGCTTTCTTT. Residues: CASSLDRGNTEAFF.